The 21 T cell receptor beta chains below all came from one sample that was sequenced in a study of T cells after yellow fever vaccination. TCRdb re-analysed the 5' RACE reads in MiXCR, keeping a single row per CDR3 protein. The repertoire holds 200,000 to 300,000 distinct CDR3 sequences, with less than 8.5% as singletons. The sequencing used CD4+ T cells sorted from PBMCs, collected 15 days after the yellow fever booster vaccination. Receptors originate from a man aged 30-40 years who received the YFV17D yellow fever vaccine.

V usage is TRBV20-1 and J usage is TRBJ1-4; 7 bases line up with TRBD1. V gave up 4 bases and J gave up 8 bases; unmatched junction bases: 13. CDR1 and CDR2 from the germline V gene are DFQATT and SNEGSKA (reference sequence). The CDR3 has 15 residues. The CDR3 sequence: CSAITGGTASEKLFF. The CDR3 DNA reads TGCAGTGCTATAACCGGGGGGACAGCGTCGGAAAAACTGTTTTTT.

The chain joins TRBV4-3 to TRBJ2-2; 9 nucleotides align to TRBD1. Germline CDR1 and CDR2: LGHNA and YSLEER. CDR3 length: 18 amino acids. The junction had 12 bases not matched to a gene; V was cut back by 0 bases and J by 7 bases. CDR3 loop: CASSQELIGQGFGGELFF. DNA for the CDR3: TGCGCCAGCAGCCAAGAGTTGATAGGACAGGGGTTCGGCGGGGAGCTGTTTTTT.

This clonotype was detected only a few times. This chain links TRBV30 with TRBJ2-7, with a tentative D call TRBD2 (6 bases). V was shortened by 5 bases and J by 3 bases, with 11 bases between the two germline ends. This CDR3 contains 12 residues. CDR1 is GTSNPN, CDR2 SVGIG, per germline (reference sequence). CDR3 sequence: CAWAGGGYEQYF. The CDR3 region has the DNA TGTGCCTGGGCCGGGGGTGGCTACGAGCAGTACTTC. Full variable domain (missing parts from reference TRBV30 and TRBJ2-7): SQTIHQWPATLVQPVGSPLSLECTVEGTSNPNLYWYRQAAGRGLQLLFYSVGIGQISSEVPQNLSASRPQDRQFILSSKKLLLSDSGFYLCAWAGGGYEQYFGPGTRLTVT.

This clonotype has ten or more counts. The genes are TRBV5-1 and TRBJ2-3; the D gene is possibly TRBD2 (5 bases). Trimming took off 4 bases at V and 6 bases at J, with 15 bases between the two ends. The CDR3 is 14 amino acids. Germline CDR1 is SGHRS and CDR2 is YFSETQ. This CDR3 reads CASSGPNRGDTQYF. The CDR3 DNA reads as TGCGCCAGCAGCGGGCCGAATAGAGGGGATACGCAGTATTTT.

This clonotype was detected ten times or more. The chain is built from TRBV18 and TRBJ2-4; D may be TRBD1 (5 bases). CDR3 length: 15 amino acids. Trimming shortened V by 1 base and J by 0 bases, and 7 bases separated the two germline ends. Germline V lookup: CDR1 KGHSH, CDR2 LQKENI. For the CDR3, the DNA is TGTGCCAGCTCACCACAGACAGTAGCCAAAAACATTCAGTACTTC. It is translated as CASSPQTVAKNIQYF.

This clonotype was observed a few times. This chain uses TRBV7-8 with TRBJ2-1; D ambiguous. Per the germline V gene, CDR1 is SGHVS and CDR2 is FQNEAQ. V was trimmed by 2 bases and J by 5 bases, leaving 7 bases between them. There are 13 residues in the CDR3. CDR3 DNA sequence: TGTGCCAGCAGCTTACGAGGTAACAATGAGCAGTTCTTC. Its protein product is CASSLRGNNEQFF.

This clonotype was observed many times. The rearrangement links TRBV11-1 to TRBJ2-4; maybe TRBD2 (6 bases). V was clipped by 0 bases and J by 0 bases, with 18 bases between them. The V gene's germline CDR1 is SGHAT and CDR2 FQDESV (reference sequence). The CDR3 sequence is 19 residues long. CDR3 nucleotides: TGTGCCAGCAGCTTAGCCCCTCTAGCGTTCAACCTAGCCAAAAACATTCAGTACTTC. Its translation is CASSLAPLAFNLAKNIQYF.

This clonotype showed up just a few times. The V and J genes are TRBV3-1 and TRBJ2-1; D is possibly TRBD1 (6 bases). The CDR3 is 18 residues long. Germline CDR1 is LGHDT and CDR2 is YNNKEL (reference sequence). With 1 base removed from V and 0 bases from J, the gap between germline ends came to 16 bases. The CDR3 here is CASSQGRTGQSSYNEQFF. CDR3 in DNA: TGTGCCAGCAGCCAAGGTAGGACGGGACAAAGCTCCTACAATGAGCAGTTCTTC.

This clonotype turned up a few times. The gene calls are TRBV7-2 and TRBJ2-5; D may match TRBD1 or TRBD2 (7 bases each). Germline V gene lookup returns CDR1 SGHTA and CDR2 FQGNSA. The V end lost 4 bases, the J end lost 2 bases, and 17 bases lay between the germline ends. The CDR3 sequence is 16 residues long. CDR3 nucleotide sequence: TGTGCCAGCAGCTCTCAGGGGGGGGTCCGACAAGAGACCCAGTACTTC. Its translation is CASSSQGGVRQETQYF.

This clonotype was recorded at least ten times. The rearrangement links TRBV29-1 to TRBJ1-5, with D maybe TRBD1 (5 bases). The germline V gene has CDR1 SQVTM and CDR2 ANQGSEA. The CDR3 covers 10 residues. Trimming shortened V by 6 bases and J by 5 bases, and 5 bases separated the two germline ends. The CDR3 spells CSVGDQPQHF. Written as DNA, the CDR3 is TGCAGCGTGGGGGATCAGCCCCAGCATTTT.

The gene calls are TRBV6-2 or TRBV6-3 and TRBJ2-2, with TRBD2 matching 9 bases. The V gene end was trimmed by 6 bases and the J gene end by 3 bases; junction bases not matched to a gene: 2. CDR3 length: 14 amino acids. The germline CDR1 and CDR2 sequences are MNHEY and SVGEGT. The CDR3 DNA reads as TGTGCCAGCAGACTAGCGGGCCACACCGGGGAGCTGTTTTTT. Its protein product is CASRLAGHTGELFF.

This clonotype was counted many times. The chain carries TRBV7-2 and TRBJ2-7; 15 bases agree with TRBD2. Germline V CDR1 and CDR2: SGHTA, FQGNSA. The length of the CDR3 is 16 residues. J was trimmed by 5 bases and V by 5 bases; bases with no gene match: 7. The CDR3 here is CASSLIGLAGGNEQYF. The CDR3 DNA sequence: TGTGCCAGCAGCCTAATCGGACTAGCGGGAGGGAACGAGCAGTACTTC.

The chain combines TRBV12-3 or TRBV12-4 with TRBJ2-4, with 7 bases matching TRBD2. The CDR3 covers 15 residues. Trimming removed 6 bases from V and 0 bases from J; junction bases left unmatched: 5. CDR3 loop: CASRKSGVAKNIQYF. The CDR3 DNA reads as TGTGCCAGCAGAAAAAGCGGGGTAGCCAAAAACATTCAGTACTTC.

A few counts support this clonotype. V usage is TRBV5-1 and J usage is TRBJ2-7, with TRBD1 matching 7 bases. The CDR3 contains 14 residues. Germline CDR1 reads SGHRS; CDR2 reads YFSETQ. After removal of 2 bases from V and 6 bases from J, the junction contained 8 bases not matched to a gene. CDR3 protein: CASSFGQEFSEQYF. CDR3 sequence (DNA): TGCGCCAGCAGCTTTGGACAGGAATTCTCCGAGCAGTACTTC.

This clonotype was recorded many times. The chain carries TRBV12-3 or TRBV12-4 and TRBJ2-2, with D hard to call. The germline V and J ends were trimmed by 10 bases and 7 bases, with 13 bases remaining between them. The CDR3 extends over 12 amino acids. The CDR3 DNA follows: TGTGCCACCCACTCCGAAATCGGGGAGCTGTTTTTT. This gives the protein CATHSEIGELFF.

This chain connects TRBV3-1 to TRBJ1-6; D is undetermined. Germline CDR1 is LGHDT and CDR2 is YNNKEL (reference sequence). CDR3 size: 12 residues. Trimming removed 3 bases at V and 14 bases at J, with 11 bases between. CDR3 in amino acids: CASSQSEIALHF. The CDR3 DNA follows: TGTGCCAGCAGCCAGAGCGAGATAGCCCTCCACTTT.

The V gene is TRBV12-5, the J gene TRBJ2-1, with 7 bases matching TRBD2. With 3 bases clipped from V and 10 bases from J, the junction kept 15 bases outside the gene matches. CDR1 LGHNT and CDR2 FRNRAP come from the germline V gene. CDR3 size: 16 residues. CDR3 sequence: CASGFYVRGSPREQFF. DNA for the CDR3: TGTGCTAGTGGTTTTTACGTCCGCGGGAGTCCTCGAGAGCAGTTCTTC.

This clonotype was counted between two and nine times. CDR3 region: CASSYRQGLYEQYF. For the CDR3, the DNA is TGTGCCAGCAGTTACCGACAGGGGCTTTACGAGCAGTACTTC. The gene calls are TRBV6-5 and TRBJ2-7; 8 bases are shared with TRBD1. V lost 2 bases, J lost 4 bases, and 4 bases stayed unmatched. The germline V gene has CDR1 MNHEY and CDR2 SVGAGI. This CDR3 region has 14 residues.

This clonotype turned up a few times. The CDR3 DNA is TGCGCCAGCAGCTCCACAGGGGCCGCCATCCAAGAGACCCAGTACTTC. It translates to CASSSTGAAIQETQYF. The rearrangement uses TRBV5-1 and TRBJ2-5; TRBD1 agrees at 7 bases. The V gene's germline CDR1 is SGHRS and CDR2 YFSETQ. CDR3 length: 16 amino acids. J was trimmed by 1 base and V by 3 bases; bases with no gene match: 9.

The chain has TRBV11-2 and TRBJ2-7; possibly TRBD2 for D (6 bases). CDR3 size: 16 residues. CDR1 and CDR2 (germline): SGHAT, FQNNGV. V lost 1 base to trimming and J lost 0 bases, with 13 bases between them. CDR3 coding DNA: TGTGCCAGCAGCTTAGGGGGACTTAAAAGCTCCTACGAGCAGTACTTC. Its protein is CASSLGGLKSSYEQYF.

The V call is TRBV5-1, the J call TRBJ2-6; D gene unclear. V gave up 3 bases and J gave up 2 bases, with 12 bases separating them. CDR1 is SGHRS, CDR2 YFSETQ, per germline. The CDR3 runs 16 residues. CDR3 in amino acids: CASSWEQRAGANVLTF. The CDR3, as DNA: TGCGCCAGCAGCTGGGAACAGAGAGCTGGGGCCAACGTCCTGACTTTC.